This TCR beta chain was sequenced for a study of T cell changes during pregnancy in multiple sclerosis. After removal of 2 bases from V and 4 bases from J, the junction contained 11 bases not matched to a gene. This CDR3 has 15 amino acids. CDR1 GTSNPN and CDR2 SVGIG come from the germline V gene (reference sequence). Measured with immunoSEQ multiplex PCR; TCRdb has only the in-frame clones, and not every one. The sample shows more than 50,000 clones, 94% of them seen only once. The receptor's source is a female donor with multiple sclerosis, enrolled in a pregnancy study. This chain connects TRBV30 to TRBJ2-7, with 7 bases that match TRBD1. The sequencing here drew on CD8+ T cells from peripheral blood mononuclear cells, taken after pregnancy. The CDR3 region has the DNA TGTGCCTGGAGTCACGGGGCAGGGGGACCGTACGAGCAGTACTTC. This gives the protein CAWSHGAGGPYEQYF.